The T cell receptor beta chain under discussion was sequenced for a study of metastatic and nonmetastatic thyroid tumors (dated by TCRdb to the early 2020s). Looking at the study overall: For patients with malignant and with benign thyroid disease, the researchers compared repertoires between peripheral blood samples and tumor or nodule tissue samples. General findings and caveats noted by the study authors: In both blood and tumor samples, malignant tumors were reported to have significantly higher TCR beta diversity than benign nodules.

The library relied on PCR. Data came from an Illumina HiSeq 4000. High-throughput sequencing was used to profile the CDR3 region of the TCR beta-chain in every patient. Regarding the original processing steps: CDR3 differences across clinicopathological groups were used to build a classifier for discriminating distant-metastatic papillary thyroid cancer patients. To measure repertoire diversity the researchers used the Shannon index, while the Morisita-Horn index served to gauge how similar the tumor and blood repertoires were. The public reads were run again by TCRdb, first through fastp at Q25 and then through MiXCR, and only productive beta chains were kept. It is TCRdb's table, rather than the study itself, that gives the V and J calls and clone size. The table for this sample lists about 26,000 clones; roughly 26% of them were counted only once. The ten most abundant clones make up less than 7.5% of the sample.

This clone was detected a few times. Its specific antigen is unknown. This may be a read error: a much more frequent sequence differs by one nucleotide. No treatment had been received by any patient before thyroid surgery. Using T-cell receptor beta sequencing, the researchers looked back retrospectively at clinical samples from patients, gathered between about 2011 and 2019. The germline V gene (reference sequence) specifies WNHNN as CDR1 and SYGVQD as CDR2. Counted from cysteine to phenylalanine, this CDR3 has 16 amino acids. The DNA shown is the 48-base CDR3, in frame from base 1. V has 6 bases trimmed and J has 0 bases trimmed; junction bases matching no gene number 8.

Sequenced material: blood. The TCR was taken from a female donor with papillary thyroid cancer or a benign thyroid nodule (not recorded which). Some clones in this sample may be carry-over from other donors' samples. The V and J segments used are TRBV10-1 and TRBJ2-4, with 7 central nucleotides matching TRBD1. The DNA is TGCGCCAGCAGGGCGCACGGGACAGAAGCCAAAAACATTCAGTACTTC. It translates as CASRAHGTEAKNIQYF.